This is a list of T cell receptor beta chains from one sample in a study of CD8 T cells in acute hepatitis C reinfection. Measured with immunoSEQ multiplex PCR; TCRdb has only the in-frame clones, and not every one. The top ten clones hold 9.5% to 14% of a sample with about 2,600 clones, about 67% of them seen once. Specimen: HCV NS3-1073 tetramer-sorted CD8+ T cells from PBMCs, collected at follow-up. These receptor sequences come from a man aged 40-49 years who spontaneously cleared hepatitis C infection. CDR3s include the opening cysteine and the closing phenylalanine or tryptophan. D genes are given only for firm matches. Some rows have no size entry. The others give once, few or many, or a class for an expanded clone.

D	V	J	size	DNA	CDR3
.	TRBV2	TRBJ1-4	.	TGTGCCAGCAGTGAAGGTCTTTCGGGGACGGGTAATGAAAAACTGTTTTTT	CASSEGLSGTGNEKLFF
.	TRBV5-1	TRBJ1-2	.	TGCGCCAGCAGCCCAGACAGAGATGGCTACACCTTC	CASSPDRDGYTF
.	TRBV7-3	TRBJ2-4	.	TGTGCCAGCAGCTTAACGCCAGGGGAAAACATTCAGTACTTC	CASSLTPGENIQYF
TRBD2	TRBV14	TRBJ2-1	.	TGTGCCAGCAGCCAAGCTCTTAGCGGGACCGAGCAGTTCTTC	CASSQALSGTEQFF
.	TRBV4-2	TRBJ2-7	large	TGTGCCAGCAGCCAAGAAGTGGGGTTGTGGGGCGAGCAGTACTTC	CASSQEVGLWGEQYF
.	TRBV4-1	TRBJ2-5	.	TGCGCCAGCAGCCTCCGGGGCTTAGGAGGGCAGTACTTC	CASSLRGLGGQYF
.	TRBV4-1	TRBJ2-7	.	TGCGCCAGTGCTTCCGGCACCTCCTACGAGCAGTACTTC	CASASGTSYEQYF
TRBD1	TRBV2	TRBJ2-7	.	TGTGCCAGCAGTTGGACAGGGGGCTACGAGCAGTACTTC	CASSWTGGYEQYF
TRBD2	TRBV13	TRBJ2-7	few	TGTGCCAGCAGCCCCTCCCGGGGTAGCGGGTACGAGCAGTACTTC	CASSPSRGSGYEQYF
TRBD1	TRBV15	TRBJ1-5	.	TGTGCCACCAGCAGAGTGGCAGGGGGTCATCAGCCCCAGCATTTT	CATSRVAGGHQPQHF
.	TRBV10-3	TRBJ1-2	.	TGTGCCATCAGTGAGTCCTCGCAGTTCTATGGCTACACCTTC	CAISESSQFYGYTF
.	TRBV18	TRBJ2-7	.	TGTGCCAGCTCACCGGCAGTAACAGGGTCCTCCTACGAGCAGTACTTC	CASSPAVTGSSYEQYF
.	TRBV6-5	TRBJ2-7	large	TGTGCCAGCAGGGCAGGGGCCTACGAGCAGTACTTC	CASRAGAYEQYF
.	TRBV5-1	TRBJ2-3	.	TGCGCCAGCAGCTCTCCCGGGGGACAGCGACCTTCGAATACGCAGTATTTT	CASSSPGGQRPSNTQYF
.	TRBV5-1	TRBJ2-3	.	TGCGCCAGCAGCCCCCGAGGTAGCGGTACAACAGATACGCAGTATTTT	CASSPRGSGTTDTQYF
TRBD1	TRBV11-3	TRBJ1-1	once	TGTGCCAGCAGCTCCGGGACAGGGAGATACATGAACACTGAAGCTTTCTTT	CASSSGTGRYMNTEAFF
.	TRBV4-1	TRBJ1-1	.	TGCGCCAGCAGCCAAACAGGGCTAGTGAGCACTGAAGCTTTCTTT	CASSQTGLVSTEAFF
.	TRBV5-8	TRBJ1-1	.	TGTGCCAGCAGCCTTTCGTCCGGGACTGAAGCTTTCTTT	CASSLSSGTEAFF
.	TRBV2	TRBJ2-3	.	TGTGCCAGCAGTGGACAGGACATCTCTAGCACAGATACGCAGTATTTT	CASSGQDISSTDTQYF
.	TRBV2	TRBJ2-1	few	TGTGCCAGCAGTGATCCCAGGACTACCAACGAGCAGTTCTTC	CASSDPRTTNEQFF
.	TRBV27	TRBJ2-7	.	TGTGCCAGCAGACCCGCCCTACAGGCCTACGAGCAGTACTTC	CASRPALQAYEQYF
TRBD2	TRBV6-5	TRBJ2-1	.	TGTGCCAGCAGTCGGCTAGCGGATAACTACAATGAGCAGTTCTTC	CASSRLADNYNEQFF
.	TRBV2	TRBJ2-7	few	TGTGCCAGCAGTGACGGCTACGAGCAGTACTTC	CASSDGYEQYF
.	TRBV29-1	TRBJ1-2	.	TGCAGCGTTGAGATGCCTAACTATGGCTACACCTTC	CSVEMPNYGYTF
TRBD2	TRBV9	TRBJ2-1	.	TGTGCCAGCAGCTCAGAGGGCCTAGCGGGTTACAATGAGCAGTTCTTC	CASSSEGLAGYNEQFF
.	TRBV29-1	TRBJ2-2	.	TGCAGCGTCAGGAGCTGGGGGGAACCCGGGGAGCTGTTTTTT	CSVRSWGEPGELFF
.	TRBV4-1	TRBJ2-2	.	TGCGCCAGCAGCCAAGATCTGTCCGGGGAACTGTTTTTT	CASSQDLSGELFF
.	TRBV30	TRBJ1-2	.	TGTGCCTGGGGAGGGATTCGTAATGTAAACTATGGCTACACCTTC	CAWGGIRNVNYGYTF
TRBD1	TRBV6-5	TRBJ2-1	once	TGTGCCAGCAGTTGGGACAGGGGACGGCAGTTCTTC	CASSWDRGRQFF
TRBD2	TRBV13	TRBJ2-3	few	TGTGCCAGCAGCTTAGGCCCGAGCGGGAGGGCTCGGGATACGCAGTATTTT	CASSLGPSGRARDTQYF
.	TRBV5-6	TRBJ2-7	.	TGTGCCAGCAGCTTGGAAGGTCTTGGTTTGGTCTACGAGCAGTACTTC	CASSLEGLGLVYEQYF
.	TRBV4-1	TRBJ1-1	.	TGCGCCAGCAGCTACGAGTGGGGGACGAACACTGAAGCTTTCTTT	CASSYEWGTNTEAFF
TRBD2	TRBV9	TRBJ2-1	.	TGTGCCAGCAGCGACCCAACGACTAGCGGGGCCAATGAGCAGTTCTTC	CASSDPTTSGANEQFF
.	TRBV29-1	TRBJ2-3	.	TGCAGCGTTGAACCCCAGGCCTCAGATACGCAGTATTTT	CSVEPQASDTQYF
TRBD2	TRBV9	TRBJ2-1	.	TGTGCCAGCAGCGTAGATCCAGCGGGAGATTACAATGAGCAGTTCTTC	CASSVDPAGDYNEQFF
.	TRBV27	TRBJ2-1	.	TGTGCCAGCAGTGGCGTACCAGGGGCTTCTCCGATAGTTGGTGAGCAGTTCTTC	CASSGVPGASPIVGEQFF
.	TRBV11-2	TRBJ2-5	once	TGTGCCAGCAGCTTTTGGGGCAGGCCTCCAGAGGAGACCCAGTACTTC	CASSFWGRPPEETQYF
.	TRBV5-1	TRBJ2-1	.	TGCGCCAGCAGCCCACAACCCGGAGACAATGAGCAGTTCTTC	CASSPQPGDNEQFF
.	TRBV30	TRBJ2-5	.	TGTGCCTGGAGTGTAGTCCGGGGGCCTGTGATGGCCCAGTACTTC	CAWSVVRGPVMAQYF
.	TRBV30	TRBJ1-5	.	TGTGCCTGGAAGATAGGTCTGAACAGGGACGGGGGCAATCAGCCCCAGCATTTT	CAWKIGLNRDGGNQPQHF
.	TRBV6-6	TRBJ2-1	few	TGTGCCACATACGACAGTTACAATGAGCAGTTCTTC	CATYDSYNEQFF
TRBD1	TRBV9	TRBJ1-1	.	TGTGCCAGCAGCGCCGGACAGGGGGCGAGTGAAGCTTTCTTT	CASSAGQGASEAFF
.	TRBV7-9	TRBJ2-1	.	TGTGCCAGCAGCGACAGCCAGGGGGGCCACAATGAGCAGTTCTTC	CASSDSQGGHNEQFF
.	TRBV7-6	TRBJ1-5	few	TGTGCCAGCAGCGCATATGGGGGTCAGCCCCAGCATTTT	CASSAYGGQPQHF